Following are 23 T cell receptor beta chains from one sample sequenced in a study of T cell responses to AZD1222 COVID-19 vaccine. Produced via immunoSEQ multiplex PCR; TCRdb's table is partial and in-frame only. The sample yields roughly 28,000 clones, 93% seen once. The starting material was peripheral blood, obtained on day 0 of AZD1222 vaccination. The receptors here all came from an adult in good health.

This chain links TRBV7-2 with TRBJ2-5, with D possibly being TRBD2 (6 bases). This CDR3 has 16 residues. V lost 1 base, J lost 4 bases, and 16 bases lay in between. From germline, CDR1 is SGHTA and CDR2 FQGNSA. The CDR3 spells CASSLVGQGGLETQYF. The DNA for the CDR3 is TGTGCCAGCAGCTTAGTAGGCCAAGGAGGGTTAGAGACCCAGTACTTC.

DNA for the CDR3: TGTGCCAGCAACCTGAACACTGAAGCTTTCTTT. Translated: CASNLNTEAFF. The chain carries TRBV28 and TRBJ1-1, with D uncertain. This CDR3 has 11 residues. Trimming stripped 7 bases from V and 0 bases from J, with 3 bases between. Per the germline V gene, CDR1 is MDHEN and CDR2 is SYDVKM.

This chain connects TRBV18 to TRBJ1-2, with TRBD1 identical over 9 bases. This CDR3 comprises 14 residues. Germline CDR1 reads KGHSH; CDR2 reads LQKENI. J was trimmed by 2 bases and V by 10 bases; bases with no gene match: 8. The CDR3 bases are TGTGCCACTAGAGGACAGGGGCCAAACTATGGCTACACCTTC. This codes for CATRGQGPNYGYTF. Full variable domain (missing parts from reference TRBV18 and TRBJ1-2): NAGVMQNPRHLVRRRGQEARLRCSPMKGHSHVYWYRQLPEEGLKFMVYLQKENIIDESGMPKERFSAEFPKEGPSILRIQQVVRGDSAAYFCATRGQGPNYGYTFGSGTRLTVV.

The genes are TRBV4-3 and TRBJ1-2, with D possibly TRBD1 on 6 matching bases. The V gene's germline CDR1 is LGHNA and CDR2 YSLEER. V was clipped by 0 bases and J by 4 bases, with 21 bases between them. CDR3 length: 18 amino acids. The CDR3, as DNA: TGCGCCAGCAGCCAAGACCCGGGGGGGGCGCTCAACCTCTATGGCTACACCTTC. This codes for CASSQDPGGALNLYGYTF.

The chain links TRBV23-1 to TRBJ2-7, with D possibly being TRBD1 (6 bases). TRBV23-1 has ORF status, its function being uncertain. The CDR3 is 13 residues long. Trimming removed 5 bases at V and 3 bases at J, with 11 bases between. CDR3 sequence reads: CASSSGGDYEQYF. DNA for the CDR3: TGCGCCAGCAGTTCTGGGGGCGACTACGAGCAGTACTTC.

The chain carries TRBV5-6 and TRBJ2-7, with 7 bases that match TRBD2. The V gene end was trimmed by 4 bases and the J gene end by 2 bases; junction bases not matched to a gene: 9. The V gene's germline CDR1 is SGHDT and CDR2 YYEEEE. The CDR3 totals 15 residues. CDR3 region: CASSGRRELAYEQYF. The CDR3 region has the DNA TGTGCCAGCAGCGGGCGGCGGGAGTTAGCCTACGAGCAGTACTTC.

This chain links TRBV30 with TRBJ1-5, with D maybe TRBD1 (5 bases). This CDR3 comprises 15 residues. Germline V gene lookup returns CDR1 GTSNPN and CDR2 SVGIG (reference sequence). V lost 0 bases, J lost 6 bases, and 15 bases lay in between. The CDR3 spells CAWSVSEGLSQPQHF. The DNA for the CDR3 is TGTGCCTGGAGTGTAAGTGAGGGGTTAAGTCAGCCCCAGCATTTT. Together with reference TRBV30 and TRBJ1-5, the CDR3 gives the full variable domain: SQTIHQWPATLVQPVGSPLSLECTVEGTSNPNLYWYRQAAGRGLQLLFYSVGIGQISSEVPQNLSASRPQDRQFILSSKKLLLSDSGFYLCAWSVSEGLSQPQHFGDGTRLSIL.

This chain links TRBV25-1 with TRBJ2-5, with 8 bases that match TRBD1. The CDR3 consists of 17 residues. Trimming at V came to 1 base and at J to 1 base, leaving 8 bases not matched to a gene. Germline-derived CDR1 and CDR2 are MGHDK and SYGVNS. CDR3 nucleotide sequence: TGTGCCAGCAGTGAATCCTGGACAGGGAAGGTCCAAGAGACCCAGTACTTC. This encodes CASSESWTGKVQETQYF.

The chain joins TRBV10-1 to TRBJ2-1; a weak D match, TRBD2 (5 bases). The CDR3 runs 14 residues. With 9 bases removed from V and 5 bases from J, the gap between germline ends came to 17 bases. Per germline, CDR1 WNHNN and CDR2 SYGVQD (reference sequence). The CDR3 bases are TGCGCCAGGATTAGCGCGCCGATAAACAATGAGCAGTTCTTC. Translation: CARISAPINNEQFF.

The V and J genes are TRBV5-1 and TRBJ1-4, with 7 positions matching TRBD1. The germline V gene has CDR1 SGHRS and CDR2 YFSETQ. The J segment lost 3 bases and the V segment lost 0 bases, leaving 8 bases of the junction unmatched. This CDR3 has 17 residues. The CDR3 spells CASSLGGLGGSNEKLFF. DNA of the CDR3: TGCGCCAGCAGCTTGGGGGGCCTAGGGGGCTCTAATGAAAAACTGTTTTTT. The variable domain in full, with the rest retrieved from reference TRBV5-1 and TRBJ1-4, is KAGVTQTPRYLIKTRGQQVTLSCSPISGHRSVSWYQQTPGQGLQFLFEYFSETQRNKGNFPGRFSGRQFSNSRSEMNVSTLELGDSALYLCASSLGGLGGSNEKLFFGSGTQLSVL.

The V gene is TRBV10-2, the J gene TRBJ2-3; D gene uncertain. CDR3 length: 12 amino acids. Germline values: CDR1 WSHSY, CDR2 SAAADI. V lost 3 bases to trimming and J lost 10 bases, with 11 bases between them. CDR3 DNA sequence: TGCGCCAGCAGTGACCTGTCGGAATCGCAGTATTTT. This gives the protein CASSDLSESQYF.

The chain has TRBV12-3 or TRBV12-4 and TRBJ1-1; D may be TRBD1 (6 bases). Trimming cost V 6 bases and J 8 bases, with 10 bases left between them. The CDR3 has 11 residues. CDR3 coding DNA: TGTGCCAGCAGGCTAGGGGGGGAAGCTTTCTTT. This encodes CASRLGGEAFF.

The CDR3, as DNA: TGTGCCAGCAGCTTGGGTTACGAGCAGTACTTC. The encoded protein is CASSLGYEQYF. This rearrangement joins TRBV5-6 to TRBJ2-7; D is ambiguous. CDR1 is SGHDT, CDR2 YYEEEE, per germline. The CDR3 covers 11 residues. V was clipped by 0 bases and J by 4 bases, with 2 bases between them.

This rearrangement joins TRBV5-4 to TRBJ2-1, with TRBD2 matching 7 bases. Germline V gene data show CDR1 as SGHNT and CDR2 as YYREEE (reference sequence). Trimming at V came to 1 base and at J to 6 bases, leaving 1 base not matched to a gene. This CDR3 has 13 residues. The CDR3 DNA is TGTGCCAGCAGCTTGAGCGGGGCCAATGAGCAGTTCTTC. Translating gives CASSLSGANEQFF.

The chain couples TRBV27 to TRBJ1-5, with TRBD1 matching 7 bases. This CDR3 has 15 residues. Germline CDR1 reads MNHEY; CDR2 reads SMNVEV (reference sequence). V lost 0 bases and J lost 6; bases outside the gene matches: 5. Here the CDR3 DNA reads TGTGCCAGCAGTTTATCCAACAGGGGATTTCAGCCCCAGCATTTT. It encodes CASSLSNRGFQPQHF.

This clone has only one observation. The chain combines TRBV6-5 with TRBJ2-5, with TRBD2 matching over 7 bases. Losses at the gene ends were 5 bases for V and 2 bases for J; bases not matched to a gene: 8. Germline-derived CDR1 and CDR2 are MNHEY and SVGAGI. This CDR3 has 15 residues. CDR3 region: CASSNGGTKQETQYF. The CDR3 nucleotides are TGTGCCAGCAGTAACGGGGGGACTAAACAAGAGACCCAGTACTTC.

The chain combines TRBV7-8 with TRBJ1-5, with no clear D. Germline CDR1 reads SGHVS; CDR2 reads FQNEAQ. This CDR3 has 15 amino acids. Trimming removed 1 base at V and 0 bases at J, with 7 bases between. DNA for the CDR3: TGTGCCAGCAGCTTAGGTAGAAATAGCAATCAGCCCCAGCATTTT. Translation gives CASSLGRNSNQPQHF.

The chain joins TRBV10-1 to TRBJ2-2; D remains unclear. The germline gives CDR1 WNHNN, CDR2 SYGVQD (reference sequence). This CDR3 region has 15 residues. Between the trimmed V and J ends, which lost 0 bases and 2 bases, there was a span of 7 bases. CDR3 sequence: CASSESTSNTGELFF. DNA for the CDR3: TGCGCCAGCAGTGAGTCGACTTCTAACACCGGGGAGCTGTTTTTT.

CDR3 sequence reads: CSVQPLNEQFF. In DNA form, the CDR3 reads TGCAGTGTCCAACCCTTAAATGAGCAGTTCTTC. This sequence joins TRBV20-1 and TRBJ2-1; D remains ambiguous. V was clipped by 7 bases and J by 7 bases, with 11 bases between them. The CDR3 has 11 residues. CDR1 is DFQATT, CDR2 SNEGSKA, per germline (reference sequence).

This chain joins TRBV12-3 or TRBV12-4 and TRBJ1-3; D remains unclear. V gave up 5 bases and J gave up 4 bases, with 9 bases separating them. The CDR3 has 13 residues. The DNA for the CDR3 is TGTGCCAGCAGTCTCCATGCGGGAAACACCATATATTTT. This codes for CASSLHAGNTIYF.

The chain couples TRBV4-1 to TRBJ2-3; D remains unclear. CDR1 and CDR2 from the germline V gene are MGHRA and YSYEKL. Trimming pared 1 base from V and 6 bases from J, leaving 2 bases between. The CDR3 is 11 residues long. The CDR3 bases are TGCGCCAGCAGCCAAGGGGATACGCAGTATTTT. It specifies CASSQGDTQYF.

The sample holds one count of this clone. Here the CDR3 reads CASSYSRTGYSPLHF. CDR3 DNA sequence: TGTGCCAGCAGTTACTCCCGGACAGGGTATTCACCCCTCCACTTT. The gene calls are TRBV6-5 and TRBJ1-6; 8 bases align to TRBD1. J was trimmed by 8 bases and V by 0 bases; bases with no gene match: 3. The V gene's germline CDR1 is MNHEY and CDR2 SVGAGI. CDR3 length: 15 amino acids.

This chain uses TRBV19 with TRBJ1-5, with 9 bases identical to TRBD1. The CDR3 length is 15 residues. V dropped 7 bases and J dropped 4; count of bases not matched to a gene: 8. CDR1 and CDR2 from the germline V gene are LNHDA and SQIVND (reference sequence). CDR3 sequence: CASIMTGGMNQPQHF. The CDR3 region has the DNA TGTGCCAGTATTATGACAGGGGGGATGAATCAGCCCCAGCATTTT.